This entry describes one TCR beta chain. Those enrolled in Seattle joined during active infection and were followed longitudinally afterward. These data are taken from a study of blood T cell repertoires in COVID-19. The CDR3 contains 15 residues. In germline, CDR1 is GTSNPN, CDR2 SVGIG (reference sequence). Trimming removed 4 bases from V and 4 bases from J, with 17 bases in between. The assay was immunoSEQ multiplex PCR, and TCRdb's table has in-frame clones only and misses some. The sample lists 150,000 or so clones, approximately 90% seen once, with around 4.5% in the top ten. The receptor's source is a man aged 55 to 69 with COVID-19, enrolled during active disease. Material: peripheral blood. The V gene is TRBV30, the J gene TRBJ1-3; a weak D match, TRBD1 (5 bases). The CDR3 reads CAWTIGQGSGNTIYF. The CDR3 bases are TGTGCCTGGACTATTGGACAAGGATCAGGAAACACCATATATTTT.